This T cell receptor beta chain is from a study of lymphopenia after photon versus proton radiotherapy. CDR1 and CDR2 from the germline V gene are LGHNA and YSLEER. V lost 2 bases and J lost 4, with 15 bases in between. The CDR3 covers 15 residues. The repertoire was sequenced with immunoSEQ multiplex PCR; TCRdb's copy has only in-frame clones and lacks some. The sample consists of 50,000 to 75,000 clones, about 90% of them appearing once. The sequence was collected from a middle-aged man with gastric cancer. Specimen: peripheral blood, collected from a patient treated with photon-based radiotherapy. J is TRBJ2-7 and V is TRBV4-3; D may be TRBD2 (7 bases). Here the CDR3 DNA reads TGCGCCAGCAGCCAAAGACTGGGGGGGCCGTACGAGCAGTACTTC. Protein sequence: CASSQRLGGPYEQYF.